This passage covers 4 T cell receptor beta chains from one sample sequenced in a study of molecular identifiers for immune sequencing clone quantification. Each CDR3 protein gets one entry after TCRdb re-called the PCR reads with MiXCR. Among 400,000 to 600,000 distinct CDR3 sequences, roughly 24% were seen once, and the ten largest hold around 0.76%. Sequencing was performed on naive CD8+ T cells from blood, with Jurkat cell RNA spiked in. Subset here: FACS-sorted CD8+CD4-CCR7+CD45RA+ naive T cells. These TCRs come from a human donor in good health. Some libraries in this study had Jurkat cell RNA spiked in.

To note about this clonotype: This may arise from a read error, as a much more abundant clone is one base away. The rearrangement joins TRBV6-6 to TRBJ1-5, with a possible D match to TRBD1 (5 bases). V lost 7 bases to trimming and J lost 10 bases, with 20 bases between them. In germline, CDR1 is MNHNY, CDR2 SVGAGI (reference sequence). The CDR3 is 14 amino acids. CDR3 DNA sequence: TGTGCCAGCAACCTACAGGAAGGTATTGCTCCCCAGCATTTT. As protein: CASNLQEGIAPQHF.

The chain carries TRBV10-3 and TRBJ2-4; 7 nucleotides line up with TRBD2. CDR3 length: 17 amino acids. Germline V gene lookup returns CDR1 ENHRY and CDR2 SYGVKD. V was pared by 3 bases and J by 1 base, with 9 bases of the junction left unmatched. The CDR3 loop is CAISDVAGPGAKNIQYF. The DNA for the CDR3 is TGTGCCATCAGTGACGTAGCGGGTCCGGGGGCCAAAAACATTCAGTACTTC.

This clonotype was observed many times. This chain links TRBV12-3 or TRBV12-4 with TRBJ2-3; a possible D gene is TRBD2 (6 bases). The CDR3 is made up of 14 amino acids. V lost 0 bases and J 6 bases, leaving 10 bases between the germline ends. CDR3 sequence reads: CASSLARELDTQYF. The CDR3 region has the DNA TGTGCCAGCAGTTTAGCCCGGGAGCTCGATACGCAGTATTTT.

This clonotype was detected ten times or more. This chain uses TRBV20-1 with TRBJ2-5; tentatively, D is TRBD1 or TRBD2 (5 bases each). The germline V and J ends were trimmed by 3 bases and 3 bases, with 8 bases remaining between them. This CDR3 has 12 residues. Germline V lookup: CDR1 DFQATT, CDR2 SNEGSKA (reference sequence). The CDR3 region is CSASGTKETQYF. In DNA form, the CDR3 reads TGCAGTGCTAGTGGGACCAAAGAGACCCAGTACTTC.